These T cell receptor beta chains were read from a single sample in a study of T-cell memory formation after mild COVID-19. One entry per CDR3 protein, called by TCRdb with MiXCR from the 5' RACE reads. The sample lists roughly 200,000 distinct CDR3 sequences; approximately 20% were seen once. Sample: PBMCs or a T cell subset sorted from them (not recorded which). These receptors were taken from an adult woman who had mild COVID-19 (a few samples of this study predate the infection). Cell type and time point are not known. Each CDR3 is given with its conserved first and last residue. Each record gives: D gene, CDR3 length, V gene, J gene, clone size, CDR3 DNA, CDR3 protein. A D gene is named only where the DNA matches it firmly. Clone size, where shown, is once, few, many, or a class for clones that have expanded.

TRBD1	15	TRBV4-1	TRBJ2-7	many	TGCGCCAGCAGCCTATCTCCGACAGGGGAGAACGAGCAGTACTTC	CASSLSPTGENEQYF
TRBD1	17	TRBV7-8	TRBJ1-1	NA	TGTGCCAGCAGCCTCGGACAGGGAGGGATCATGAACACTGAAGCTTTCTTT	CASSLGQGGIMNTEAFF
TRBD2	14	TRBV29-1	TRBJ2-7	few	TGCAGCGTGGCCCTCCATAGCGGGTCTGGTGAGCAGTACTTC	CSVALHSGSGEQYF
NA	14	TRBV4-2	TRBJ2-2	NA	TGTGCCAGCAGCCAAGAGGAAGGCTCCCCGGAGCTGTTTTTT	CASSQEEGSPELFF
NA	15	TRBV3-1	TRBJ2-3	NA	TGTGCCAGCAGCCAAGTTCGGGGGGCCGCAGATACGCAGTATTTT	CASSQVRGAADTQYF
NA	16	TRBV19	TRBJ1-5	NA	TGTGCCAGTAGTAAGGCGGGGACACTTATCAATCAGCCCCAGCATTTT	CASSKAGTLINQPQHF
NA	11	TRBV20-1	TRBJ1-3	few	TGCAGTGCTAGCCGTACGGACACCATATATTTT	CSASRTDTIYF
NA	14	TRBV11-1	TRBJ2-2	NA	TGTGCCAGCAGCCCTTGGGGACAAACCGGGGAGCTGTTTTTT	CASSPWGQTGELFF
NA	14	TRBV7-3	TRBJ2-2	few	TGTGCCAGCAGTTCCGGGACGAACACCGGGGAGCTGTTTTTT	CASSSGTNTGELFF
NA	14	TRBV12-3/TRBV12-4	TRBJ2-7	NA	TGTGCCAGCAGTTTAGCGAGGCTTTCGGGGGAGCAGTACTTC	CASSLARLSGEQYF
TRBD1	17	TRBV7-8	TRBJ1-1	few	TGTGCCAGCAGCTTATGGCAGGGGACAGCTTCGAACACTGAAGCTTTCTTT	CASSLWQGTASNTEAFF
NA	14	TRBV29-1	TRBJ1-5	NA	TGCAGCGTTGCCGGGGGGAGGGGGAATCAGCCCCAGCATTTT	CSVAGGRGNQPQHF
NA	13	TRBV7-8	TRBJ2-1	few	TGTGCCAGCAAACCCTTCGGACCCAATGAGCAGTTCTTC	CASKPFGPNEQFF
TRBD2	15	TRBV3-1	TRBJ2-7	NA	TGTGCCAGCAGCCAAAGTACGGGGGGGCCCGTCGAGCAGTACTTC	CASSQSTGGPVEQYF
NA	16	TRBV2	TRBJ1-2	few	TGTGCCAGCAGACCCCGCTTATGGGGCGCTCGTTATGGCTACACCTTC	CASRPRLWGARYGYTF
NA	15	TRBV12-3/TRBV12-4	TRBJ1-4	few	TGTGCCAGCAGTTTAGGAGGGAGGGGAGGCGAAAAACTGTTTTTT	CASSLGGRGGEKLFF
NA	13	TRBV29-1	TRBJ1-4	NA	TGCAGCGTTCTCGGGATTGATAATGAAAAACTGTTTTTT	CSVLGIDNEKLFF
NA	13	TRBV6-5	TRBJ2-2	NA	TGTGCCAGCAGTTACAGGGGGGCCGGGGAGCTGTTTTTT	CASSYRGAGELFF
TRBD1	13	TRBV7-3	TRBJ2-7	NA	TGTGCCAGCAGCCGGGACAGGACCTACGAGCAGTACTTC	CASSRDRTYEQYF
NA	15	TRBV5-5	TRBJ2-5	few	TGTGCCAGCAGCTTGAGAGGGGGAACCCAAGAGACCCAGTACTTC	CASSLRGGTQETQYF
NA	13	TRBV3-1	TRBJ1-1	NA	TGTGCCAGCAGCCGGACGGACAACACTGAAGCTTTCTTT	CASSRTDNTEAFF
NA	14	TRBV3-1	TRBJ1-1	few	TGTGCCAGCAGCCTTGCGAGGGGGGCCACTGAAGCTTTCTTT	CASSLARGATEAFF
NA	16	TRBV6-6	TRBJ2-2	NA	TGTGCCAGCAGCCCACAGGGAAATCAGAACACCGGGGAGCTGTTTTTT	CASSPQGNQNTGELFF
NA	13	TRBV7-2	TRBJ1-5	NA	TGTGCCAGCAGCTCACAGGTGAATCAGCCCCAGCATTTT	CASSSQVNQPQHF
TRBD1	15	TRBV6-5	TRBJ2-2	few	TGTGCCAGCAGCCGGGGACAGAGTGTGGCCGGGGAGCTGTTTTTT	CASSRGQSVAGELFF
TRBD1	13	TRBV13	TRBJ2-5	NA	TGTGCCAGCACGTACAGGGGTCAAGAGACCCAGTACTTC	CASTYRGQETQYF
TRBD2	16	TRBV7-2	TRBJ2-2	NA	TGTGCCAGCAGCTTAGTAGCACTAGCGGGAGTCGGGGAGCTGTTTTTT	CASSLVALAGVGELFF
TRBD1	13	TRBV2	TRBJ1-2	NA	TGTGCCAGCAGCGAGGACAGGGTCGGTGGCTACACCTTC	CASSEDRVGGYTF
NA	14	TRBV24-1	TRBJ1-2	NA	TGTGCCACCAGTGATTCGACAGGAGGCTATGGCTACACCTTC	CATSDSTGGYGYTF
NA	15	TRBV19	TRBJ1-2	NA	TGTGCCAGTAGTATAGGAGGAGATGCTAACTATGGCTACACCTTC	CASSIGGDANYGYTF
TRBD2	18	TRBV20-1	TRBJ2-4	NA	TGCAGTGCTAGAGATCAAGGGACTAGCGGGAGCAGGCGGAACATTCAGTACTTC	CSARDQGTSGSRRNIQYF
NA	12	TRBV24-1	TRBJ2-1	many	TGTGCCACCAGTGTCCTAGGCAATGAGCAGTTCTTC	CATSVLGNEQFF
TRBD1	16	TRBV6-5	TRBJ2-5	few	TGTGCCACCACGGGCTCCGTCAGGGGGCGCAGAGAGACCCAGTACTTC	CATTGSVRGRRETQYF
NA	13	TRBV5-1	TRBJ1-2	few	TGCGCCAGCAGCTTGAAGGGGCTCTATGGCTACACCTTC	CASSLKGLYGYTF
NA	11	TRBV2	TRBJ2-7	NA	TGTGCCAGCAGTCCGACCTACGAGCAGTACTTC	CASSPTYEQYF
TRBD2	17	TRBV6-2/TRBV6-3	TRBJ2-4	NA	TGTGCCAGCAGTCCACCCGGGACTAGCGGGAGAAGGAACATTCAGTACTTC	CASSPPGTSGRRNIQYF
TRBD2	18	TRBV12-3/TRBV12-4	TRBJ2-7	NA	TGTGCCAGCAGTTGGGCCCCCGGGAGGGCGGGAGATTCTTACGAGCAGTACTTC	CASSWAPGRAGDSYEQYF
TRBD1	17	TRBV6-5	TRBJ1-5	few	TGTGCCAGCAGCTCCTCCCACACAGACAGGGATCGACAGCCCCAGCATTTT	CASSSSHTDRDRQPQHF
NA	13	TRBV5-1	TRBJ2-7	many	TGCGCCAGCAGCTTCGGTAGCTCCTACGAGCAGTACTTC	CASSFGSSYEQYF
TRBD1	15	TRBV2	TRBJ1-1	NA	TGTGCCAGCAGTGACCTCAGGGGGCAGTACACTGAAGCTTTCTTT	CASSDLRGQYTEAFF
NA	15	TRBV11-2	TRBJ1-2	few	TGTGCCAGCAGCTTAGTAGGAGGCGGAAACTATGGCTACACCTTC	CASSLVGGGNYGYTF
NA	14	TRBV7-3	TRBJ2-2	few	TGTGCCAGCAGCTTACGGGGGCGCACCGGGGAGCTGTTTTTT	CASSLRGRTGELFF
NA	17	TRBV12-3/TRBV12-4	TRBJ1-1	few	TGTGCCAGCAGTTTCACAGTTGGTAAGACAGGGAACACTGAAGCTTTCTTT	CASSFTVGKTGNTEAFF
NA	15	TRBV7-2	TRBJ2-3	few	TGTGCCAGCAGCCGTAGCGCCCAAAGCACAGATACGCAGTATTTT	CASSRSAQSTDTQYF
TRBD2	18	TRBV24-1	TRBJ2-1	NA	TGTGCCACCAGTGATGCAGGGAGGGGTCTAGCGGGAGGCAATGAGCAGTTCTTC	CATSDAGRGLAGGNEQFF
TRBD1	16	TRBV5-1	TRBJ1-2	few	TGCGCCAGCAGCTTGGCTACCGGACAGGGGGGCTATGGCTACACCTTC	CASSLATGQGGYGYTF
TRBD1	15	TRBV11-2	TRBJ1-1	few	TGTGCCAGCAGCTCTTACAGGGGGCCGAACACTGAAGCTTTCTTT	CASSSYRGPNTEAFF
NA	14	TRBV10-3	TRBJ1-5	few	TGTGCCATCAGTGAGGACTGGGGCTTCAAGCCCCAGCATTTT	CAISEDWGFKPQHF
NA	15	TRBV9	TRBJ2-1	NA	TGTGCCAGCAGCGTTAGAGGGGGGCCGGACAATGAGCAGTTCTTC	CASSVRGGPDNEQFF
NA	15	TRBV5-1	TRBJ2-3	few	TGCGCCAGCAGGTCCGGAGGTGGGGGCACAGATACGCAGTATTTT	CASRSGGGGTDTQYF
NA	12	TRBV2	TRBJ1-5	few	TGTGCCAGCAGTGGGCCGAATCAGCCCCAGCATTTT	CASSGPNQPQHF
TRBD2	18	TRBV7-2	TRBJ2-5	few	TGTGCCAGCAGCTTGCTAACTAGCGGGGGACTATACCAAGAGACCCAGTACTTC	CASSLLTSGGLYQETQYF
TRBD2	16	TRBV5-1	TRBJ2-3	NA	TGCGCCAGCAGCTTGGAACTAGCGGGAGGTACAGATACGCAGTATTTT	CASSLELAGGTDTQYF
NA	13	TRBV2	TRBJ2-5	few	TGTGCCAGCAGTGCAGGGATTTGGGAGACCCAGTACTTC	CASSAGIWETQYF